What follows are 21 T cell receptor beta chains derived from one specimen sequenced in a study of blood T cell repertoires in COVID-19 (dated by TCRdb to the early 2020s). The receptor library was made with the immunoSEQ multiplex PCR assay. TCRdb provides this immuneACCESS table in a form limited to in-frame rearrangements. Some clones are lacking; in checked studies, under half of them reflect an unresolved V gene, and why the rest are absent is not known. The sample contains 120,000 or so clones, under 95% of them found a single time. Around 3.6% of the sample is held by the ten biggest clonotypes. Sample: peripheral blood. The receptor set was obtained from a man aged 50-59 years with active COVID-19.

This chain links TRBV9 with TRBJ2-1; 9 nucleotides align to TRBD2. CDR3 length: 16 residues. CDR1 SGDLS and CDR2 YYNGEE come from the germline V gene. With 4 bases clipped from V and 7 bases from J, the junction kept 12 bases outside the gene matches. The CDR3 DNA sequence: TGTGCCAGCAGCCCCCGGGTTGGCGGGGGGGGAAATGAGCAGTTCTTC. Translation: CASSPRVGGGGNEQFF. The variable domain in full, completed from reference TRBV9 and TRBJ2-1, reads DSGVTQTPKHLITATGQRVTLRCSPRSGDLSVYWYQQSLDQGLQFLIQYYNGEERAKGNILERFSAQQFPDLHSELNLSSLELGDSALYFCASSPRVGGGGNEQFFGPGTRLTVL.

The gene calls are TRBV15 and TRBJ2-1; 7 positions agree with TRBD2. The CDR3 totals 16 residues. Germline trimming cut 3 bases from V and 5 bases from J; bases unmatched to any gene: 10. The germline CDR1 and CDR2 sequences are LNHNV and YYDKDF (reference sequence). The CDR3 region has the DNA TGTGCCACCAGCAGTGGTTCGCGGGGGATGGACAATGAGCAGTTCTTC. Amino acids: CATSSGSRGMDNEQFF.

This chain joins TRBV28 and TRBJ2-3, with 8 bases identical to TRBD2. V lost 5 bases, J lost 7 bases, and 14 bases stayed unmatched. Germline V gene data show CDR1 as MDHEN and CDR2 as SYDVKM. CDR3 length equals 16 residues. The CDR3 sequence: CASSPQRELSLNTQYF. CDR3 bases: TGTGCCAGCAGTCCACAGCGGGAGTTGTCCTTGAATACGCAGTATTTT.

The chain couples TRBV3-1 (or the pseudogene TRBV3-2) to TRBJ2-7; tentatively, D is TRBD1 (6 bases). Trimming left V 2 bases short and J 6 bases short, with 11 bases between. Germline V gives CDR1 LGHDT, CDR2 YNNKEL (reference sequence). The CDR3 covers 13 residues. The CDR3: CASSQRGTTEQYF. The CDR3 DNA sequence: TGTGCCAGCAGCCAAAGGGGGACCACCGAGCAGTACTTC.

The rearrangement links TRBV24-1 to TRBJ2-3, with D tentatively TRBD2 (6 bases). V lost 3 bases and J lost 2, with 11 bases in between. Germline CDR1 and CDR2: KGHDR and SFDVKD. The CDR3 consists of 15 residues. In DNA, the CDR3 is TGTGCCACCAGTGATGAAGCGGGTCTCACAGATACGCAGTATTTT. It yields the protein CATSDEAGLTDTQYF.

The rearrangement links TRBV3-1 (or the pseudogene TRBV3-2) to TRBJ2-5, with 8 bases fitting TRBD1. V trimming: 3 bases; J trimming: 2 bases; junction bases outside the gene matches: 5. This CDR3 has 15 residues. In germline, CDR1 is LGHDT, CDR2 YNNKEL (reference sequence). Here the CDR3 reads CASSHWTGLQETQYF. The CDR3 DNA is TGTGCCAGCAGCCATTGGACAGGGTTGCAAGAGACCCAGTACTTC.

This clone appeared a single time. The chain couples TRBV12-2 to TRBJ1-4; the listed D gene, TRBD1, was not tested against the DNA. TRBV12-2 corresponds to a pseudogene. This CDR3 is built from 18 residues. Here the CDR3 reads CASRSPQGCPGQKVELFF. The CDR3, as DNA: TGTGCAAGTCGCTCACCCCAGGGTTGCCCGGGACAAAAGGTGGAACTGTTTTTT.

The table lists this clone with a count of one. The rearrangement joins TRBV6-1 to TRBJ1-3; possible D gene TRBD1, 6 bases. Trimming pared 3 bases from V and 5 bases from J, leaving 8 bases between. The length of the CDR3 is 13 residues. Germline CDR1 and CDR2: MNHNS and SASEGT. CDR3 nucleotides: TGTGCCAGCAGTGAGGGGGACAGAAACACCATATATTTT. This codes for CASSEGDRNTIYF.

This rearrangement joins TRBV19 to TRBJ1-1, with D maybe TRBD1 (5 bases). Trimming shortened V by 3 bases and J by 2 bases, and 19 bases separated the two germline ends. CDR3 length: 17 residues. Germline values: CDR1 LNHDA, CDR2 SQIVND (reference sequence). Written as DNA, the CDR3 is TGTGCCAGTAGTATTGGAGCCGGTGGGGGGGGAAACACTGAAGCTTTCTTT. It translates to CASSIGAGGGGNTEAFF. Full variable domain (rest looked up from reference TRBV19 and TRBJ1-1): DGGITQSPKYLFRKEGQNVTLSCEQNLNHDAMYWYRQDPGQGLRLIYYSQIVNDFQKGDIAEGYSVSREKKESFPLTVTSAQKNPTAFYLCASSIGAGGGGNTEAFFGQGTRLTVV.

Only a few counts were recorded for this clone. This chain joins TRBV11-3 and TRBJ2-2; D not resolved. Germline CDR1 SGHNT, CDR2 YENEEA. Deletions cut 0 bases from V and 6 bases from J, with 23 bases between. The CDR3 has 19 amino acids. CDR3 sequence: CASSLEGMGTESRPGELFF. The CDR3 coding sequence is TGTGCCAGCAGCTTAGAGGGTATGGGCACAGAGAGTAGACCCGGGGAGCTGTTTTTT.

The chain couples TRBV19 to TRBJ2-5; D is perhaps TRBD1 (5 bases). The CDR3 is 14 amino acids. Germline lookup yields CDR1 LNHDA and CDR2 SQIVND (reference sequence). Trimming took off 8 bases at V and 2 bases at J, with 15 bases between the two ends. CDR3 amino acids: CASSRSGWQETQYF. The CDR3 nucleotides read TGTGCCAGTTCGCGGTCAGGGTGGCAAGAGACCCAGTACTTC.

This chain connects TRBV19 to TRBJ2-1; D is unclear. V lost 1 base, J lost 4 bases, and 11 bases lay in between. This CDR3 has 15 amino acids. Per germline, CDR1 LNHDA and CDR2 SQIVND (reference sequence). The CDR3 DNA sequence: TGTGCCAGTAGTATAGCCGTGAGGTTATACAATGAGCAGTTCTTC. It yields the protein CASSIAVRLYNEQFF.

The chain couples TRBV5-5 to TRBJ1-2; a weak D match, TRBD1 (5 bases). V shed 1 base and J shed 4 bases, with 14 bases lying between them. Germline loops: CDR1 SGHKS, CDR2 YYEKEE (reference sequence). CDR3 length: 15 amino acids. CDR3 region: CASSLLEGFVYGYTF. The CDR3 region has the DNA TGTGCCAGCAGCTTGTTGGAGGGGTTTGTCTATGGCTACACCTTC.

J is TRBJ1-5 and V is TRBV12-5; 7 positions agree with TRBD1. The length of the CDR3 is 18 residues. From germline, CDR1 is LGHNT and CDR2 FRNRAP. J gave up 4 bases and V 7 bases, and 19 bases lay outside the gene matches. The CDR3 coding sequence is TGTGCTAGTGCCCTCGGGGTAGGGGGCATAGTTTTTAATCAGCCCCAGCATTTT. It yields the protein CASALGVGGIVFNQPQHF.

V usage is TRBV24-1 and J usage is TRBJ2-1, with D perhaps TRBD1 (6 bases). This CDR3 comprises 16 residues. The V end lost 4 bases, the J end lost 0 bases, and 12 bases lay between the germline ends. Germline loops: CDR1 KGHDR, CDR2 SFDVKD. The CDR3 DNA reads as TGTGCCACCAGTGAGTCCGACAGGCCCTCCTACAATGAGCAGTTCTTC. Translation: CATSESDRPSYNEQFF.

The gene calls are TRBV18 and TRBJ1-1; 11 nucleotides agree with TRBD1. This CDR3 region has 14 residues. Germline V gene sequence: CDR1 KGHSH, CDR2 LQKENI. Trimming removed 3 bases from V and 5 bases from J; junction bases left unmatched: 2. The CDR3 DNA follows: TGTGCCAGCTCACCCCGGGACAGGGGGACTGAAGCTTTCTTT. Translation: CASSPRDRGTEAFF.

The V and J genes are TRBV2 and TRBJ2-7; possible D gene TRBD2, 5 bases. Germline V gene sequence: CDR1 SNHLY, CDR2 FYNNEI. This CDR3 has 12 amino acids. Between the trimmed V and J ends, which lost 5 bases and 0 bases, there was a span of 5 bases. DNA of the CDR3: TGTGCCAGCAGTCGGGACTCCTACGAGCAGTACGTC. Translated, it gives CASSRDSYEQYV.

The chain carries TRBV2 and TRBJ2-3; D not resolved. Germline V gene data show CDR1 as SNHLY and CDR2 as FYNNEI. Trimming shortened V by 3 bases and J by 7 bases, and 8 bases separated the two germline ends. The CDR3 is 12 residues long. CDR3 sequence (DNA): TGTGCCAGCAGTGATCTAGACTATACGCAGTATTTT. This gives the protein CASSDLDYTQYF.

The gene calls are TRBV29-1 and TRBJ1-5; 8 bases are shared with TRBD1. V shed 6 bases and J 1 base; nucleotides not matched to a gene: 5. CDR1 is SQVTM and CDR2 is ANQGSEA in the germline V gene. The CDR3 spans 14 residues. As DNA, the CDR3 is TGCAGCGTGGCTACAGGGGGGAGCAATCAGCCCCAGCATTTT. It encodes CSVATGGSNQPQHF. The variable domain in full, completed from reference TRBV29-1 and TRBJ1-5, reads SAVISQKPSRDICQRGTSLTIQCQVDSQVTMMFWYRQQPGQSLTLIATANQGSEATYESGFVIDKFPISRPNLTFSTLTVSNMSPEDSSIYLCSVATGGSNQPQHFGDGTRLSIL.

In this sample, this clone turned up once. The V and J genes are TRBV5-1 and TRBJ2-1, with 11 bases identical to TRBD2. The CDR3 contains 18 residues. The V and J ends lost 4 bases and 3 bases, in that order; junction bases with no gene match: 12. Germline V gene lookup returns CDR1 SGHRS and CDR2 YFSETQ. The CDR3 sequence is CASSVGTLAGGYYNEQFF. The DNA for the CDR3 is TGCGCCAGCAGCGTAGGAACCCTAGCGGGGGGTTACTACAATGAGCAGTTCTTC.

V is TRBV7-8 and J is TRBJ2-1; 7 bases align to TRBD2. The V and J ends lost 0 bases and 9 bases, in that order; junction bases with no gene match: 5. From germline, CDR1 is SGHVS and CDR2 FQNEAQ. The CDR3 loop spans 14 amino acids. Here the CDR3 reads CASSLASGGTEQFF. The CDR3 DNA is TGTGCCAGCAGCTTAGCGTCGGGAGGAACTGAGCAGTTCTTC.